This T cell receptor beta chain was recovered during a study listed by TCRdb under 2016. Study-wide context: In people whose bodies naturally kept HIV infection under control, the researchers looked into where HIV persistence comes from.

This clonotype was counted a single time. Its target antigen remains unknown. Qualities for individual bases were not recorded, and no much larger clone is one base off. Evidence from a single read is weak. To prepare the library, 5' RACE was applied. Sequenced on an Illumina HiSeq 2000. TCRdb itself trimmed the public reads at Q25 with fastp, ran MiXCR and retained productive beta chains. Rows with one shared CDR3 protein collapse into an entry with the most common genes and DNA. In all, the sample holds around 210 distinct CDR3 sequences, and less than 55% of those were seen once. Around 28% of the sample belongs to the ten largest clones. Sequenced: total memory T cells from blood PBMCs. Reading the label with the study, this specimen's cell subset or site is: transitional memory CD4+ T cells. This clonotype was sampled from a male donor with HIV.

CDR3 loop: CASSENRGLNSPLHF. The DNA is as follows: TGCGCCAGCAGTGAGAATCGGGGTTTGAATTCACCCCTCCACTTT. This chain is built from TRBV10-1 and TRBJ1-6; there is no confident call for the D gene. V gives up 2 bases and J gives up 7 bases, and the segment between their germline ends measures 12 bases. Measured from the cysteine to the phenylalanine, the CDR3 is 15 residues long. The only DNA kept is the CDR3, 45 bases in frame from the first base. CDR1 WNHNN and CDR2 SYGVQD were looked up in the germline V gene (reference sequence).